The 28 T cell receptor beta chains in this list originate from one sample, sequenced in a study of Graves' ophthalmopathy and Graves' hyperthyroidism. RNA served as the template for amplifying TCR beta CDR3 regions. Second-round multiplex PCR came after first-round RT-PCR with HTBI primers. MiXCR was run by TCRdb on the multiplex PCR reads, yielding one entry per CDR3 protein. The profile shows about 1.1 million distinct CDR3 sequences, less than 45% of them singletons. Specimen: peripheral blood or thyroid tissue (not recorded which). The receptors come from an adult man with Graves' hyperthyroidism.

The V and J genes are TRBV10-3 and TRBJ2-6; TRBD1 matches at 8 bases. Trimming took 6 bases from V and 3 from J; bases not matched to a gene: 16. CDR1 is ENHRY, CDR2 SYGVKD, per germline. The CDR3 sequence is 19 residues long. In DNA, the CDR3 is TGTGCCATCAGGACTGCAGGTGACAGGGGTGGCTATGGGGCCAACGTCCTGACTTTC. Encoded protein: CAIRTAGDRGGYGANVLTF.

This clonotype was counted a few times. The chain links TRBV6-6 to TRBJ1-2; D is undetermined. The CDR3 totals 12 residues. Germline-derived CDR1 and CDR2 are MNHNY and SVGAGI (reference sequence). Trimming cost V 5 bases and J 14 bases, with 18 bases left between them. Written as DNA, the CDR3 is TGTGCCAGCAGTGAACCAAATATGGCTACAACCTTC. Amino acid sequence: CASSEPNMATTF.

This clonotype was detected ten times or more. This sequence joins TRBV12-3 or TRBV12-4 and TRBJ1-1; D is unclear. V lost 6 bases and J lost 3, with 8 bases in between. The CDR3 extends over 12 amino acids. CDR3: CASSLTYTEAFF. The CDR3 DNA reads TGTGCCAGCAGCCTTACCTACACTGAAGCTTTCTTT.

The chain carries TRBV15 and TRBJ1-2; D is ambiguous. Between the trimmed V and J ends, which lost 1 base and 8 bases, there was a span of 5 bases. The CDR3 runs to 11 residues. Germline V gives CDR1 LNHNV, CDR2 YYDKDF (reference sequence). The CDR3: CATSRAGGYTF. CDR3 coding DNA: TGTGCCACCAGCAGAGCGGGGGGCTACACCTTC.

In its sample, this clonotype was seen many times. J is TRBJ2-6 and V is TRBV13, with D hard to call. This CDR3 comprises 14 residues. In germline, CDR1 is PRHDT, CDR2 FYEKMQ (reference sequence). V lost 1 base to trimming and J lost 1 base, with 2 bases between them. CDR3 protein: CASSLASGANVLTF. In DNA, the CDR3 is TGTGCCAGCAGCTTAGCATCTGGGGCCAACGTCCTGACTTTC. The full variable domain, in which reference TRBV13 and TRBJ2-6 provide the parts outside the CDR3, is AAGVIQSPRHLIKEKRETATLKCYPIPRHDTVYWYQQGPGQDPQFLISFYEKMQSDKGSIPDRFSAQQFSDYHSELNMSSLELGDSALYFCASSLASGANVLTFGAGSRLTVL.

J is TRBJ2-2 and V is TRBV6-6, with TRBD2 matching 8 bases. The CDR3 spans 15 residues. V was clipped by 2 bases and J by 6 bases; unmatched bases: 5. Germline-derived CDR1 and CDR2 are MNHNY and SVGAGI (reference sequence). In DNA form, the CDR3 reads TGTGCCAGCAGTTACCTGGCGGGAGGACCCGGGGAGCTGTTTTTT. Protein: CASSYLAGGPGELFF.

In regard to this clonotype: A read error may explain this, as a much larger clone is one base away. CDR3 region: CASRSPGANVPTF. CDR3 DNA: TGTGCCAGCAGGAGTCCTGGGGCCAACGTCCCGACTTTC. The chain recombines TRBV6-1 with TRBJ2-6, with a possible D match to TRBD1 (5 bases). Germline CDR1 reads MNHNS; CDR2 reads SASEGT. This CDR3 has 13 residues.

Comment on this clonotype: Being one base from a much bigger clone, this may be a read error. The genes are TRBV20-1 and TRBJ1-1; TRBD1 aligns across 9 bases. The junction had 11 bases not matched to a gene; V was cut back by 5 bases and J by 4 bases. This CDR3 spans 15 amino acids. Germline CDR1 is DFQATT and CDR2 is SNEGSKA (reference sequence). The CDR3 is CSAGVVGQGSTEAFF. The CDR3 region has the DNA TGCAGTGCTGGAGTGGTAGGACAGGGGAGCACTGAAGCTTTCTTT.

The V call is TRBV29-1, the J call TRBJ1-2, with D tentatively TRBD1 (5 bases). From germline, CDR1 is SQVTM and CDR2 ANQGSEA. V lost 8 bases and J 8 bases, leaving 15 bases between the germline ends. The CDR3 sequence is 11 residues long. The CDR3 nucleotides are TGCAGCTCCCCGAGGGGAGGAGGCTACACCTTC. This sequence encodes CSSPRGGGYTF. The variable domain in full, with the rest retrieved from reference TRBV29-1 and TRBJ1-2, is SAVISQKPSRDICQRGTSLTIQCQVDSQVTMMFWYRQQPGQSLTLIATANQGSEATYESGFVIDKFPISRPNLTFSTLTVSNMSPEDSSIYLCSSPRGGGYTFGSGTRLTVV.

The table lists this clonotype with a few counts. One junction end disagrees with the germline gene, perhaps due to a read error. V gene TRBV9 combines with J gene TRBJ1-5; D is perhaps TRBD1 (6 bases). Germline loops: CDR1 SGDLS, CDR2 YYNGEE. This CDR3 is built from 15 residues. The CDR3 spells CACSVRGGDNQPQHF. CDR3 DNA sequence: TGTGCCTGCAGCGTCAGGGGAGGGGACAATCAGCCCCAGCATTTT.

V usage is TRBV6-1 and J usage is TRBJ1-4; a weak D match, TRBD1 (5 bases). V was trimmed by 7 bases and J by 13 bases, leaving 16 bases between them. The germline V gene has CDR1 MNHNS and CDR2 SASEGT. CDR3 length equals 12 residues. CDR3 region: CASTGLRAGLFF. The CDR3 region has the DNA TGTGCCAGCACGGGGCTTCGGGCAGGACTGTTTTTT.

This clonotype was counted between two and nine times. CDR3 protein: CASSFSGKVYEQYF. The CDR3 nucleotides are TGTGCCAGCAGCTTCAGCGGGAAGGTCTACGAGCAGTACTTC. V is TRBV7-8 and J is TRBJ2-7, with 7 bases identical to TRBD2. The CDR3 totals 14 residues. The V segment lost 3 bases and the J segment 3 bases; nucleotides outside the gene matches: 5. Germline V gene sequence: CDR1 SGHVS, CDR2 FQNEAQ.

V is TRBV10-2 and J is TRBJ2-7; the match to TRBD1 covers 8 bases. Trimming at V came to 2 bases and at J to 6 bases, leaving 6 bases not matched to a gene. The CDR3 is made up of 14 amino acids. Germline CDR1 is WSHSY and CDR2 is SAAADI. The CDR3 loop reads CASSEPDRVGEQYF. CDR3 DNA: TGCGCCAGCAGTGAGCCGGACAGGGTAGGCGAGCAGTACTTC.

Details on this clonotype: The junction shows a germline mismatch at one end, possibly a read error. The rearrangement uses TRBV9 and TRBJ2-7; maybe TRBD2 (6 bases). Germline V lookup: CDR1 SGDLS, CDR2 YYNGEE. The CDR3 length is 12 residues. CDR3 in amino acids: CASSVGGGELYF. The CDR3 coding sequence is TGTGCCAGCAGCGTAGGGGGCGGGGAGCTGTACTTC.

The V gene is TRBV18, the J gene TRBJ2-2, with TRBD2 matching over 9 bases. This CDR3 has 14 amino acids. Germline-derived CDR1 and CDR2 are KGHSH and LQKENI. V gave up 2 bases and J gave up 9 bases; unmatched junction bases: 4. The CDR3 protein is CASSPSTSGRELFF. The CDR3, as DNA: TGTGCCAGCTCACCATCGACTAGCGGCCGGGAGCTGTTTTTT.

The chain is built from TRBV25-1 and TRBJ2-2; maybe TRBD1 (6 bases). CDR3 length equals 13 residues. Germline V gives CDR1 MGHDK, CDR2 SYGVNS. V gave up 7 bases and J gave up 3 bases, with 9 bases separating them. For the CDR3, the DNA is TGTGCCAGCACCAGGGGTTACACCGGGGAGCTGTTTTTT. Translating gives CASTRGYTGELFF. Supplemented by reference TRBV25-1 and TRBJ2-2, the full variable domain reads EADIYQTPRYLVIGTGKKITLECSQTMGHDKMYWYQQDPGMELHLIHYSYGVNSTEKGDLSSESTVSRIRTEHFPLTLESARPSHTSQYLCASTRGYTGELFFGEGSRLTVL.

This chain connects TRBV7-2 to TRBJ2-6; unclear D gene. The CDR3 loop spans 13 amino acids. Germline V lookup: CDR1 SGHTA, CDR2 FQGNSA. Trimming took off 4 bases at V and 11 bases at J, with 12 bases between the two ends. CDR3 in DNA: TGTGCCAGCAGCTATGGACGCTCCTACGTCCTGACTTTC. The encoded protein is CASSYGRSYVLTF.

The rearrangement links TRBV7-9 to TRBJ2-6; TRBD2 agrees at 11 bases. The germline CDR1 and CDR2 sequences are SEHNR and FQNEAQ (reference sequence). Losses at the gene ends were 5 bases for V and 0 bases for J; bases not matched to a gene: 6. The length of the CDR3 is 18 residues. CDR3 DNA: TGTGCCAGCAGCCGGGGACTAGCGGCTGCCTCTGGGGCCAACGTCCTGACTTTC. Translation gives CASSRGLAAASGANVLTF. The full variable domain, rest sourced from reference TRBV7-9 and TRBJ2-6, is DTGVSQNPRHKITKRGQNVTFRCDPISEHNRLYWYRQTLGQGPEFLTYFQNEAQLEKSRLLSDRFSAERPKGSFSTLEIQRTEQGDSAMYLCASSRGLAAASGANVLTFGAGSRLTVL.

This clonotype was detected a few times. The rearrangement joins TRBV12-3 or TRBV12-4 to TRBJ2-7; 7 bases are a match to TRBD2. The V and J ends lost 3 bases and 0 bases, in that order; junction bases with no gene match: 5. This CDR3 spans 15 amino acids. Written as DNA, the CDR3 is TGTGCCAGCAGTTTGGGGAGGGCGAGCTCCTACGAGCAGTACTTC. It encodes CASSLGRASSYEQYF.

This clonotype was seen many times. V and J are TRBV4-1 and TRBJ1-2; TRBD1 matches 7 bases. Germline CDR1 MGHRA, CDR2 YSYEKL. The CDR3 covers 14 residues. The trim removed 1 base at V and 7 bases at J, leaving 6 bases unmatched. The CDR3 sequence: CASSQVSGGGGYTF. The CDR3 bases are TGCGCCAGCAGCCAAGTTTCAGGGGGTGGTGGCTACACCTTC.

The chain carries TRBV24-1 and TRBJ2-5; 7 bases fit TRBD2. The CDR3 loop spans 15 amino acids. Trimming cost V 9 bases and J 2 bases; bases outside gene matches: 11. CDR1 is KGHDR, CDR2 SFDVKD, per germline. For the CDR3, the DNA is TGTGCCACCTCCATCGGAGGGCGGGGGCAAGAGACCCAGTACTTC. It is translated as CATSIGGRGQETQYF.

Only a few counts were recorded for this clonotype. The chain joins TRBV4-3 to TRBJ1-4; D is perhaps TRBD1 (5 bases). Trimming shortened V by 4 bases and J by 12 bases, and 21 bases separated the two germline ends. This CDR3 is 15 amino acids long. CDR1 is LGHNA, CDR2 YSLEER, per germline. CDR3 in DNA: TGCGCCAGCAGCCCGCGGGCCCTTCAGGGTTCGGAACTGTTTTTT. Its protein is CASSPRALQGSELFF.

This clonotype came up many times. The chain employs TRBV11-2 and TRBJ1-2; TRBD1 is a possible D gene (5 bases). Germline CDR1 SGHAT, CDR2 FQNNGV. V shed 5 bases and J shed 4 bases, with 11 bases lying between them. The CDR3 sequence is 13 residues long. Here the CDR3 reads CASSPYRSYGYTF. CDR3 nucleotide sequence: TGTGCCAGCAGCCCGTACAGGAGCTATGGCTACACCTTC.

Remarks on this clonotype: One junction end disagrees with the germline gene, perhaps due to a read error. CDR3 DNA sequence: TGCGCCAGCAGCCCAACCCCCAAGGCCTTCCCAGATACGCAGTATTTT. The encoded protein is CASSPTPKAFPDTQYF. V gene TRBV9 combines with J gene TRBJ2-3; no reliable D call. The CDR3 totals 16 residues. Germline loops: CDR1 SGDLS, CDR2 YYNGEE.

This clonotype was picked up a small number of times. This chain connects TRBV5-8 to TRBJ2-7, with TRBD1 matching 11 bases. This CDR3 has 15 amino acids. The trim removed 2 bases at V and 3 bases at J, leaving 4 bases unmatched. The germline gives CDR1 SGHTS, CDR2 YDEGEE. The CDR3 nucleotides read TGTGCCAGCAGCTTCGCGGGACAGGGGGGCTACGAGCAGTACTTC. Protein sequence: CASSFAGQGGYEQYF.

The V call is TRBV12-3 or TRBV12-4, the J call TRBJ1-1; 8 nucleotides align to TRBD1. V lost 1 base, J lost 2 bases, and 6 bases stayed unmatched. CDR3 size: 16 residues. The CDR3 coding sequence is TGTGCCAGCAGTTTAGGTACAGGGGGGTCCAACACTGAAGCTTTCTTT. It codes for CASSLGTGGSNTEAFF.

Concerning this clonotype: A clone one base away is much larger, so this may be a read error. This CDR3 is missing its conserved last phenylalanine or tryptophan, likely due to a read error. The chain combines TRBV2 with TRBJ2-5; 8 bases agree with TRBD1. Germline V lookup: CDR1 SNHLY, CDR2 FYNNEI. The CDR3 contains 15 residues. V dropped 6 bases and J dropped 1; count of bases not matched to a gene: 7. For the CDR3, the DNA is TGTGCCAGCAGCTATGGGACAGGAAGCCAAGAGACCCAGTACTCC. It translates to CASSYGTGSQETQYS.

This rearrangement joins TRBV10-3 to TRBJ1-1; D call uncertain. CDR3 size: 15 residues. Germline V lookup: CDR1 ENHRY, CDR2 SYGVKD. V lost 0 bases to trimming and J lost 1 base, with 9 bases between them. CDR3 loop: CAISESTLGNTEAFF. CDR3 coding DNA: TGTGCCATCAGTGAGTCGACCCTCGGGAACACTGAAGCTTTCTTT.